The rows below give T cell receptor beta chains drawn from one sample of a study of blood T cell repertoires in COVID-19. Libraries were prepared by immunoSEQ multiplex PCR; TCRdb keeps only in-frame clonotypes and omits some of them. In the table there are under 350,000 clones, roughly 85% of which are singletons. Sequenced input: peripheral blood. The receptors here all came from a human donor in a cohort sampled during active COVID-19. CDR3s include the opening cysteine and the closing phenylalanine or tryptophan. D genes are given only for firm matches. A row's size may be missing; if present it is once, few, many or a size class.

CDR3 protein,CDR3 DNA,D gene,V gene,clone size,J gene
CATSDSRQARHQPQHF,TGTGCCACCAGTGATTCCAGACAGGCTCGGCATCAGCCCCAGCATTTT,NA,TRBV24-1,NA,TRBJ1-5
CASTGGANTGELFF,TGTGCCAGCACCGGGGGGGCGAACACCGGGGAGCTGTTTTTT,TRBD2,TRBV14,NA,TRBJ2-2
CASSSRDTEAFF,TGTGCCAGCAGTTCCAGGGACACTGAAGCTTTCTTT,NA,TRBV6-5,NA,TRBJ1-1
CASSLAGEGHEQFF,TGCGCCAGCAGCTTGGCCGGGGAGGGCCATGAGCAGTTCTTC,TRBD2,TRBV5-1,NA,TRBJ2-1
CASSWDRGSYEQYF,TGTGCCAGCAGCTGGGACAGGGGATCCTACGAGCAGTACTTC,TRBD1,TRBV7-3,NA,TRBJ2-7
CASRPGTGPQPQHF,TGTGCCAGCCGACCCGGGACAGGGCCCCAGCCCCAGCATTTT,TRBD1,TRBV6-5,once,TRBJ1-5
CASSLAPGVDTQYF,TGTGCCAGCAGCTTAGCCCCCGGTGTGGATACGCAGTATTTT,NA,TRBV7-2,NA,TRBJ2-3
CASSPGLAESSYNEQFF,TGCGCCAGCAGCCCGGGACTAGCGGAGAGCTCCTACAATGAGCAGTTCTTC,TRBD2,TRBV4-1,NA,TRBJ2-1
CASRSLTGSSNQPQHF,TGTGCCAGCAGGTCTCTAACAGGGTCTAGCAATCAGCCCCAGCATTTT,NA,TRBV5-8,NA,TRBJ1-5
CASSLAGGGQETQYF,TGCGCCAGCAGCTTGGCTGGCGGGGGACAAGAGACCCAGTACTTC,TRBD2,TRBV5-1,NA,TRBJ2-5
CAWSPMGGGASEQFF,TGTGCCTGGAGTCCCATGGGCGGGGGGGCCTCTGAGCAGTTCTTC,TRBD2,TRBV30,NA,TRBJ2-1
CASSDDTGAFF,TGTGCCAGCAGCGATGATACTGGAGCTTTCTTT,NA,TRBV27,NA,TRBJ1-1
CASSYLGQGTYEQYF,TGTGCCAGCAGTTACCTTGGACAGGGGACTTACGAGCAGTACTTC,TRBD1,TRBV7-2,NA,TRBJ2-7
CASSYSGVGYTF,TGTGCCAGCAGTTACTCAGGGGTTGGCTACACCTTC,NA,TRBV6-6,NA,TRBJ1-2
CASSEVVGVGNQPQHF,TGTGCCAGCAGTGAAGTAGTAGGGGTCGGGAATCAGCCCCAGCATTTT,NA,TRBV6-1,NA,TRBJ1-5
CASSPTVVGTEKLFF,TGTGCCAGCAGCCCAACAGTGGTCGGAACTGAAAAACTGTTTTTT,NA,TRBV7-9,NA,TRBJ1-4
CASSVAGTSEGYFHEQYF,TGTGCCAGCAGCGTAGCCGGGACTAGCGAGGGCTATTTCCACGAGCAGTACTTC,TRBD2,TRBV9,NA,TRBJ2-7
CASSESRDWGEQYF,TGCGCCAGCAGTGAGTCTCGGGATTGGGGCGAGCAGTACTTC,NA,TRBV10-2,NA,TRBJ2-7
CASSREVRQPQHF,TGTGCCAGCAGTCGAGAGGTCCGGCAGCCCCAGCATTTT,NA,TRBV6-5,few,TRBJ1-5
CASSPGIQVPEAFF,TGTGCCAGCTCACCCGGGATTCAGGTCCCTGAAGCTTTCTTT,NA,TRBV18,few,TRBJ1-1
CASSVGGGAGTEAFF,TGTGCCAGCAGCGTAGGGGGAGGGGCGGGCACTGAAGCTTTCTTT,NA,TRBV9,once,TRBJ1-1
CASCRNGGSNQPQHF,TGTGCCAGCTGCAGAAACGGAGGTAGCAATCAGCCCCAGCATTTT,NA,TRBV5-5,NA,TRBJ1-5
CASSQASEAFF,TGTGCCAGCAGCCAAGCCTCTGAAGCTTTCTTT,NA,TRBV3-1/TRBV3-2,NA,TRBJ1-1
CASSWGHTGELFF,TGTGCCAGCAGTTGGGGGCACACCGGGGAGCTGTTTTTT,NA,TRBV12-3/TRBV12-4,NA,TRBJ2-2